This entry lists 30 T cell receptor beta chains sequenced from one sample in a study of CD8+ T cells in alopecia areata (dated by TCRdb to 2017 to 2018). The treatment or condition tag for this specimen amounts to: oral pan-JAK inhibitor, 5-10 mg twice daily. Library method: the immunoSEQ multiplex PCR assay. To provide template for TCR sequencing, every sample had RNA extracted and reverse transcribed into cDNA. TCRdb mirrors the immuneACCESS table, restricted to in-frame sequences. Some clones are absent from its copies; in checked studies, under half trace to an unresolved V gene, and the reason for the others is unknown. Recorded for this sample are 85,000 to 95,000 clones; about 70% of them occurred a single time. The biggest ten clones account for approximately 15% of the sample. The sequencing here drew on CD8+ T cells sorted from blood, taken at approximately week 44, from a patient treated with tofacitinib. Every receptor here comes from a human donor with alopecia areata.

The V gene is TRBV16, the J gene TRBJ2-7; D remains ambiguous. Trimming left V 2 bases short and J 4 bases short, with 3 bases between. The CDR3 loop spans 11 amino acids. The germline V gene has CDR1 KGHSY and CDR2 FQNENV. The DNA for the CDR3 is TGTGCCAGCAGCCAAGGATACGAGCAGTACTTC. Encoded protein: CASSQGYEQYF. Combining the CDR3 with reference TRBV16 and TRBJ2-7 gives the whole variable domain GEEVAQTPKHLVRGEGQKAKLYCAPIKGHSYVFWYQQVLKNEFKFLISFQNENVFDETGMPKERFSAKCLPNSPCSLEIQATKLEDSAVYFCASSQGYEQYFGPGTRLTVT.

This chain's CDR3 is CATSRTGTDGSYTF. The CDR3 DNA is TGTGCCACCAGCAGGACGGGGACCGACGGGAGCTACACCTTC. The V call is TRBV15, the J call TRBJ1-2; D may be TRBD1 (5 bases). V lost 3 bases and J 9 bases, leaving 17 bases between the germline ends. This CDR3 is built from 14 residues. The V gene's germline CDR1 is LNHNV and CDR2 YYDKDF (reference sequence).

This chain joins TRBV7-2 and TRBJ2-5; 9 positions agree with TRBD1. Germline V gives CDR1 SGHTA, CDR2 FQGNSA. V lost 1 base, J lost 4 bases, and 7 bases stayed unmatched. The CDR3 consists of 16 residues. CDR3 in DNA: TGTGCCAGCAGCTTAGTTGAAGGACAGGGGATAGAGACCCAGTACTTC. Translated: CASSLVEGQGIETQYF.

This clone showed up many times. The chain recombines TRBV19 with TRBJ1-2; D is possibly TRBD1 (5 bases). Trimming took off 9 bases at V and 8 bases at J, with 22 bases between the two ends. This CDR3 is 14 amino acids long. Germline V lookup: CDR1 LNHDA, CDR2 SQIVND (reference sequence). CDR3 residues: CASYSGPRVEGYTF. The CDR3 DNA follows: TGTGCCAGCTATTCGGGACCTCGGGTGGAAGGCTACACCTTC.

The J gene is TRBJ1-5, the V gene TRBV19; 7 nucleotides align to TRBD1. There are 19 residues in the CDR3. V gave up 3 bases and J gave up 3 bases; unmatched junction bases: 17. Germline CDR1 and CDR2: LNHDA and SQIVND (reference sequence). CDR3: CASSIPSDGQDILNQPQHF. The CDR3 nucleotides are TGTGCCAGTAGTATCCCCTCCGACGGACAGGACATACTCAATCAGCCCCAGCATTTT.

This clone was picked up a small number of times. CDR3 in amino acids: CASSPPVQGADEQFF. The CDR3 nucleotides read TGTGCCAGCAGTCCCCCGGTACAGGGGGCCGATGAGCAGTTCTTC. The V call is TRBV25-1, the J call TRBJ2-1; 9 bases match TRBD1. Germline CDR1 MGHDK, CDR2 SYGVNS. Trimming at V came to 5 bases and at J to 8 bases, leaving 10 bases not matched to a gene. This CDR3 has 15 amino acids.

The chain is built from TRBV5-1 and TRBJ1-1; D unclear. Trimming shortened V by 0 bases and J by 1 base, and 7 bases separated the two germline ends. This CDR3 has 14 amino acids. Germline V gene data show CDR1 as SGHRS and CDR2 as YFSETQ. The CDR3 DNA sequence: TGCGCCAGCAGCTTGGGAGGAAGGAACACTGAAGCTTTCTTT. Translated, it gives CASSLGGRNTEAFF.

This clone was detected only a few times. The chain has TRBV27 and TRBJ1-6; a weak D match, TRBD1 (5 bases). The germline CDR1 and CDR2 sequences are MNHEY and SMNVEV (reference sequence). The CDR3 length is 16 residues. The V end lost 1 base, the J end lost 7 bases, and 14 bases lay between the germline ends. The CDR3 loop reads CASSLWRRDGNSPLHF. The CDR3 nucleotides read TGTGCCAGCAGTTTATGGAGGCGGGACGGCAATTCACCCCTCCACTTT.

This clone was observed a single time. V usage is TRBV2 and J usage is TRBJ1-5; D is undetermined. Germline V CDR1 and CDR2: SNHLY, FYNNEI. This CDR3 is 13 amino acids long. V was cut by 1 base and J by 6 bases, with 7 bases left in between. CDR3 loop: CASSEERTQPQHF. In DNA form, the CDR3 reads TGTGCCAGCAGTGAAGAAAGGACTCAGCCCCAGCATTTT.

This clone has just a few counts. This chain uses TRBV4-3 with TRBJ2-6; D is ambiguous. Trimming pared 4 bases from V and 4 bases from J, leaving 8 bases between. This CDR3 is 14 amino acids long. Per germline, CDR1 LGHNA and CDR2 YSLEER. The CDR3 region is CASSRAAGANVLTF. The CDR3 DNA reads as TGCGCCAGCAGCCGGGCTGCCGGGGCCAACGTCCTGACTTTC.

V usage is TRBV29-1 and J usage is TRBJ1-6; perhaps TRBD1 as D (5 bases). With 3 bases removed from V and 14 bases from J, the gap between germline ends came to 11 bases. The CDR3 sequence is 11 residues long. Germline loops: CDR1 SQVTM, CDR2 ANQGSEA. CDR3 nucleotide sequence: TGCAGCGTTGATGGCGGGGGAGCCCTCCACTTT. This codes for CSVDGGGALHF.

This chain uses TRBV4-3 with TRBJ1-2; D is uncertain. This CDR3 has 13 residues. Deletions cut 1 base from V and 8 bases from J, with 11 bases between. The germline V gene has CDR1 LGHNA and CDR2 YSLEER. CDR3 nucleotides: TGCGCCAGCAGCCAAGGAGGGTATGGAGGCTACACCTTC. This codes for CASSQGGYGGYTF.

The chain recombines TRBV6-6 with TRBJ2-7, with D possibly TRBD1 on 6 matching bases. CDR3 length equals 15 residues. V dropped 5 bases and J dropped 2 bases, with 16 bases sitting between them. Germline assignment: CDR1 MNHNY and CDR2 SVGAGI (reference sequence). CDR3 sequence reads: CASSGPPGTPYEQYF. In DNA form, the CDR3 reads TGTGCCAGCAGTGGCCCCCCCGGGACACCCTACGAGCAGTACTTC.

The CDR3: CASSESQGFHEQYF. The CDR3 nucleotides read TGTGCCAGCAGTGAGTCACAGGGGTTCCACGAGCAGTACTTC. This chain links TRBV2 with TRBJ2-5; TRBD1 matches 7 bases. The end of the DNA is better explained by TRBJ2-7, so the J call may be wrong. The germline CDR1 and CDR2 sequences are SNHLY and FYNNEI. This CDR3 comprises 14 residues.

This clone appeared a few times. As DNA, the CDR3 is TGTGCCAGCAGCTTAGAGTCCTCGTACGAGCAGTACTTC. Residues: CASSLESSYEQYF. This sequence joins TRBV7-6 and TRBJ2-7; D gene unclear. Germline V CDR1 and CDR2: SGHVS, FNYEAQ. The ends were cut back, 1 base at V and 4 bases at J, with 8 bases in the middle. The CDR3 is 13 residues long.

The rearrangement uses TRBV7-8 and TRBJ1-4; 7 bases agree with TRBD1. This CDR3 spans 15 amino acids. CDR1 is SGHVS and CDR2 is FQNEAQ in the germline V gene. V dropped 5 bases and J dropped 6; count of bases not matched to a gene: 9. The CDR3 DNA follows: TGTGCCAGCAGCACCTCGGGACAGTTTGATGAAAAACTGTTTTTT. Encoded protein: CASSTSGQFDEKLFF.

The chain carries TRBV29-1 and TRBJ2-2; TRBD2 matches 14 bases. V shed 6 bases, J shed 7 bases, and the junction held 4 bases outside the gene matches. CDR1 and CDR2 (germline): SQVTM, ANQGSEA. This CDR3 contains 14 residues. CDR3 sequence (DNA): TGCAGCGTAGGGACTAGCGGGGGCGGCGGGGAGCTGTTTTTT. Protein product: CSVGTSGGGGELFF.

This clone came up a few times. This chain connects TRBV6-6 to TRBJ2-1; 8 bases match TRBD2. CDR3 length: 15 amino acids. Germline V gene lookup returns CDR1 MNHNY and CDR2 SVGAGI (reference sequence). V lost 4 bases, J lost 2 bases, and 4 bases stayed unmatched. The CDR3 DNA sequence: TGTGCCAGCAGTTCTACCGGGGGGGCCTACAATGAGCAGTTCTTC. Translation: CASSSTGGAYNEQFF.

The chain combines TRBV19 with TRBJ1-1, with no clear D. V was cut by 7 bases and J by 8 bases, with 14 bases left in between. Germline CDR1 LNHDA, CDR2 SQIVND (reference sequence). The CDR3 covers 12 residues. CDR3 amino acids: CASTGVSGEAFF. The CDR3 DNA sequence: TGTGCCAGTACGGGTGTTAGTGGCGAAGCTTTCTTT.

This sequence joins TRBV7-8 and TRBJ2-2, with 7 bases identical to TRBD1. V lost 0 bases to trimming and J lost 5 bases; unmatched junction nucleotides: 3. Germline CDR1 SGHVS, CDR2 FQNEAQ. The CDR3 totals 15 residues. CDR3 protein: CASSLAGTETGELFF. CDR3 sequence (DNA): TGTGCCAGCAGCTTAGCGGGGACAGAAACCGGGGAGCTGTTTTTT.

The CDR3 loop is CASSFMASEALHF. The DNA for the CDR3 is TGTGCCAGTAGTTTCATGGCCTCAGAAGCCCTCCACTTT. This chain joins TRBV19 and TRBJ1-6; D unclear. Germline-derived CDR1 and CDR2 are LNHDA and SQIVND (reference sequence). The CDR3 length is 13 residues. Trimming left V 5 bases short and J 14 bases short, with 16 bases between.

The V call is TRBV11-2, the J call TRBJ1-1; 7 bases agree with TRBD1. With 1 base clipped from V and 5 bases from J, the junction kept 4 bases outside the gene matches. Germline CDR1 and CDR2: SGHAT and FQNNGV. The CDR3 extends over 14 amino acids. As DNA, the CDR3 is TGTGCCAGCAGCTTAGGATCGACAGGGACTGAAGCTTTCTTT. Protein product: CASSLGSTGTEAFF.

This chain links TRBV4-3 with TRBJ2-7; D not resolved. Trimming took off 1 base at V and 2 bases at J, with 18 bases between the two ends. This CDR3 is 17 amino acids long. In germline, CDR1 is LGHNA, CDR2 YSLEER. The CDR3 region is CASSQGRATGGAYEQYF. CDR3 bases: TGCGCCAGCAGCCAAGGTAGAGCCACTGGTGGCGCCTACGAGCAGTACTTC.

This clone has only a few counts. The chain uses TRBV11-3 and TRBJ1-2, with D hard to call. There are 13 residues in the CDR3. V was pared by 2 bases and J by 0 bases, with 4 bases between. Germline CDR1 reads SGHNT; CDR2 reads YENEEA. CDR3 region: CASSLSSNYGYTF. DNA of the CDR3: TGTGCCAGCAGCTTAAGTTCTAACTATGGCTACACCTTC.

The chain uses TRBV7-9 and TRBJ2-1; D assignment may be TRBD1 or TRBD2 (5 bases each). Between the trimmed V and J ends, which lost 5 bases and 12 bases, there was a span of 14 bases. CDR1 and CDR2 from the germline V gene are SEHNR and FQNEAQ (reference sequence). This CDR3 is 12 amino acids long. The CDR3 loop is CASSLGGFGQFF. As DNA, the CDR3 is TGTGCCAGCAGCCTTGGGGGATTTGGGCAGTTCTTC.

J is TRBJ2-7 and V is TRBV27; 7 bases are shared with TRBD2. Trimming at V came to 10 bases and at J to 3 bases, leaving 9 bases not matched to a gene. This CDR3 region has 13 residues. CDR1 is MNHEY, CDR2 SMNVEV, per germline (reference sequence). CDR3 protein: CATLGGNGYEQYF. The CDR3, as DNA: TGTGCCACCCTGGGGGGGAATGGCTACGAGCAGTACTTC.

A few counts support this clone. This chain's CDR3 is CASSSYGTENNSPLHF. The CDR3 DNA reads TGTGCCAGCAGTTCCTACGGGACAGAAAATAATTCACCCCTCCACTTT. V gene TRBV27 combines with J gene TRBJ1-6, with 7 bases that match TRBD1. The V and J ends lost 4 bases and 5 bases, in that order; junction bases with no gene match: 8. CDR1 is MNHEY, CDR2 SMNVEV, per germline (reference sequence). The CDR3 extends over 16 amino acids.

The gene calls are TRBV6-5 and TRBJ1-1, with no clear D. Looked up from germline, CDR1 is MNHEY and CDR2 is SVGAGI. This CDR3 has 11 residues. V was shortened by 2 bases and J by 11 bases, with 9 bases between the two germline ends. Here the CDR3 DNA reads TGTGCCAGCAGTTACGGCGATTCGGCTTTCTTT. Translation gives CASSYGDSAFF.

The V call is TRBV9, the J call TRBJ1-2; D uncertain. CDR3 size: 11 residues. CDR1 and CDR2 (germline): SGDLS, YYNGEE. The V end lost 10 bases, the J end lost 8 bases, and 15 bases lay between the germline ends. CDR3 in amino acids: CASRGSRGYTF. CDR3 coding DNA: TGTGCCTCCCGAGGGTCCCGAGGCTACACCTTC. The variable domain in full, with the rest retrieved from reference TRBV9 and TRBJ1-2, is DSGVTQTPKHLITATGQRVTLRCSPRSGDLSVYWYQQSLDQGLQFLIQYYNGEERAKGNILERFSAQQFPDLHSELNLSSLELGDSALYFCASRGSRGYTFGSGTRLTVV.

This chain joins TRBV12-5 and TRBJ2-5; no definite D call. Germline V gives CDR1 LGHNT, CDR2 FRNRAP. CDR3 size: 12 residues. V was pared by 3 bases and J by 3 bases, with 5 bases between. CDR3 sequence reads: CASGFPKETQYF. The CDR3 nucleotides read TGTGCTAGTGGTTTCCCGAAAGAGACCCAGTACTTC.